This T cell receptor (beta chain) was captured by sequencing in a study of sequential checkpoint blockade in melanoma. CDR3 length: 15 amino acids. Trimming at V came to 4 bases and at J to 4 bases, leaving 10 bases not matched to a gene. Germline lookup yields CDR1 SGHDT and CDR2 YYEEEE. The treatment: randomized to nivolumab then ipilimumab (arm A) or the reverse (arm B). Measured with immunoSEQ multiplex PCR; TCRdb has only the in-frame clones, and not every one. The profile covers under 8,000 clones, with around 82% appearing a single time and 7.4% taken by the ten largest. This receptor was identified in a human donor with melanoma. Sequencing was performed on CD8+ T cells sorted from blood (inferred from file names), taken from a patient given nivolumab and ipilimumab in sequence. The chain is built from TRBV5-6 and TRBJ2-7, with 8 bases that match TRBD1. In DNA, the CDR3 is TGTGCCAGCAGCACGTCGGACAGGGTGTGGTACGAGCAGTACTTC. Its translation: CASSTSDRVWYEQYF.